Given below is one TCR beta chain in context. Germline-derived CDR1 and CDR2 are MGHRA and YSYEKL. V was pared by 1 base and J by 12 bases, with 22 bases between. This CDR3 is built from 17 residues. The authors ran a second PCR of roughly 6 to 12 cycles using a sample-barcoded 5' primer and a J-beta primer mix. Researchers report that a template-switch adaptor with 12 random nucleotides tagged each cDNA molecule. TCRdb independently ran MiXCR on the 5' RACE reads; one entry per CDR3 protein. The repertoire holds some 1.4 million distinct CDR3 sequences, with around 39% as singletons. These data originate in a study of blood T cells in healthy people across ages. The donors, aged 6 to 90, were healthy Caucasians from Russia. The sample, around 10 milliliters of peripheral blood, was drawn from each donor.

The V gene is TRBV4-1, the J gene TRBJ1-6, with a weak D call TRBD1 (6 bases). The sample taken for sequencing was blood. The TCR sequence derives from a young woman in good health. The DNA for the CDR3 is TGCGCCAGCAGCCAAGGGGGGCTTGGGCCCCGAGGCCAACCCCTCCACTTT. It specifies CASSQGGLGPRGQPLHF.